The 25 T cell receptor beta chains below come from one sample, sequenced in a study of cytomegalovirus exposure and HLA in healthy donors. The PCR ran on 60 Vbeta and 13 Jbeta primers. Produced via immunoSEQ multiplex PCR; TCRdb's table is partial and in-frame only. The sample holds more than 95,000 clones; 70% to 80% are singletons and the top ten take around 16%. The source material was PBMCs. The receptors come from a man aged 45-65 years in good health and CMV-seropositive.

The chain is built from TRBV6-5 and TRBJ2-2; the D gene is possibly TRBD1 (7 bases). In germline, CDR1 is MNHEY, CDR2 SVGAGI. V lost 4 bases, J lost 6 bases, and 12 bases lay in between. The CDR3 has 14 amino acids. CDR3 nucleotide sequence: TGTGCCAGCAGTTTGGGCAGGGGGGCCGGGGAGCTGTTTTTT. Translated, it gives CASSLGRGAGELFF.

This chain connects TRBV7-2 to TRBJ2-3; no clear D gene. This CDR3 contains 14 residues. The germline CDR1 and CDR2 sequences are SGHTA and FQGNSA. V gave up 3 bases and J gave up 4 bases, with 11 bases separating them. CDR3 coding DNA: TGTGCCAGCAGCTTTGAGCCCTTGGCAGATACGCAGTATTTT. This translates into CASSFEPLADTQYF. Looking up the rest from reference TRBV7-2 and TRBJ2-3 gives the full variable domain: GAGVSQSPSNKVTEKGKDVELRCDPISGHTALYWYRQSLGQGLEFLIYFQGNSAPDKSGLPSDRFSAERTGGSVSTLTIQRTQQEDSAVYLCASSFEPLADTQYFGPGTRLTVL.

The gene calls are TRBV7-7 and TRBJ2-2; 8 bases align to TRBD1. This CDR3 comprises 15 residues. Germline CDR1 reads SSHAT; CDR2 reads FNYEAQ (reference sequence). V lost 5 bases and J lost 5; bases outside the gene matches: 7. CDR3 residues: CASSPRTGKTGELFF. In nucleotides, the CDR3 is TGTGCCAGCAGCCCCCGGACAGGGAAAACCGGGGAGCTGTTTTTT.

The chain recombines TRBV5-4 with TRBJ2-7, with TRBD1 matching over 8 bases. The CDR3 has 14 residues. From germline, CDR1 is SGHNT and CDR2 YYREEE (reference sequence). After removal of 4 bases from V and 6 bases from J, the junction contained 9 bases not matched to a gene. CDR3 nucleotide sequence: TGTGCCAGCAGCCCGACACAGGGGGTCGGCGAGCAGTACTTC. Translation: CASSPTQGVGEQYF.

CDR3 region: CATWGEVGWKQYF. CDR3 sequence (DNA): TGTGCCACGTGGGGGGAGGTGGGTTGGAAGCAGTACTTC. The chain combines TRBV6-6 with TRBJ2-5; TRBD2 is a possible D gene (6 bases). Per the germline V gene, CDR1 is MNHNY and CDR2 is SVGAGI (reference sequence). There are 13 residues in the CDR3. V dropped 10 bases and J dropped 11 bases, with 23 bases sitting between them.

V and J are TRBV27 and TRBJ1-2; D is undetermined. The germline CDR1 and CDR2 sequences are MNHEY and SMNVEV (reference sequence). This CDR3 contains 13 residues. V lost 3 bases to trimming and J lost 5 bases, with 10 bases between them. The CDR3 coding sequence is TGTGCCAGCAGTTTTATAGGAGATTATGGCTACACCTTC. This gives the protein CASSFIGDYGYTF.

This clone was observed once. The chain uses TRBV5-1 and TRBJ2-2; D not certain. From germline, CDR1 is SGHRS and CDR2 YFSETQ. Trimming took 2 bases from V and 4 from J, leaving 6 bases between them. This CDR3 is 13 amino acids long. The CDR3 loop reads CASSLPSTGELFF. As DNA, the CDR3 is TGCGCCAGCAGCTTACCGAGCACCGGGGAGCTGTTTTTT.

The chain is built from TRBV5-1 and TRBJ2-1, with D tentatively TRBD2 (6 bases). The CDR3 has 14 amino acids. V was clipped by 5 bases and J by 2 bases, with 11 bases between them. Germline V gene data show CDR1 as SGHRS and CDR2 as YFSETQ. The CDR3 sequence is CASRGGETYNEQFF. CDR3 sequence (DNA): TGCGCCAGCAGGGGGGGAGAAACCTACAATGAGCAGTTCTTC.

DNA for the CDR3: TGTGCCAGCAGCGTAGTAGGGGGTCCCGGGGAGCTGTTTTTT. Amino acids: CASSVVGGPGELFF. The V gene is TRBV9, the J gene TRBJ2-2, with a possible D match to TRBD1 (6 bases). Germline V gene lookup returns CDR1 SGDLS and CDR2 YYNGEE. The V end lost 0 bases, the J end lost 6 bases, and 9 bases lay between the germline ends. The CDR3 is 14 amino acids.

This chain connects TRBV19 to TRBJ2-1; a weak D match, TRBD1 (6 bases). Germline CDR1 is LNHDA and CDR2 is SQIVND (reference sequence). Between the trimmed V and J ends, which lost 6 bases and 8 bases, there was a span of 11 bases. The CDR3 spans 12 residues. CDR3: CASRGAWDEQFF. The CDR3 DNA sequence: TGTGCCAGTAGGGGGGCTTGGGATGAGCAGTTCTTC.

V gene TRBV27 combines with J gene TRBJ1-5; 7 bases are a match to TRBD1. Germline loops: CDR1 MNHEY, CDR2 SMNVEV (reference sequence). The CDR3 is 18 amino acids. Trimming cost V 5 bases and J 5 bases; bases outside gene matches: 18. CDR3 loop: CASSPDTPYRGGYQPQHF. The CDR3 coding sequence is TGTGCCAGCAGTCCCGACACACCCTACAGGGGCGGTTATCAGCCCCAGCATTTT.

DNA for the CDR3: TGTGCCAGCAGCCAAGATCAGGGCAGGGGGCGAAAGGGGTCTGGAAACACCATATATTTT. Amino acid sequence: CASSQDQGRGRKGSGNTIYF. This chain uses TRBV4-2 with TRBJ1-3; TRBD1 matches 8 bases. The junction had 14 bases not matched to a gene; V was cut back by 0 bases and J by 1 base. The CDR3 consists of 20 residues. Germline lookup yields CDR1 LGHNA and CDR2 YNFKEQ.

The chain employs TRBV10-1 and TRBJ1-1, with 9 bases matching TRBD1. Germline lookup yields CDR1 WNHNN and CDR2 SYGVQD (reference sequence). With 6 bases clipped from V and 2 bases from J, the junction kept 4 bases outside the gene matches. This CDR3 is 14 amino acids long. The CDR3 here is CASSRTGANTEAFF. For the CDR3, the DNA is TGCGCCAGCAGCCGGACAGGGGCAAACACTGAAGCTTTCTTT.

This clone occurred a few times. The V and J genes are TRBV21-1 and TRBJ1-5. TRBV21-1 is listed as a pseudogene. This CDR3 spans 15 amino acids. This CDR3 is CASSKGGREEQPQHF. The CDR3 DNA reads as TGTGCCAGCAGCAAAGGGGGCAGGGAGGAACAGCCCCAGCATTTT.

The gene calls are TRBV27 and TRBJ2-1; the D gene is possibly TRBD2 (6 bases). The CDR3 has 11 residues. Trimming left V 6 bases short and J 8 bases short, with 8 bases between. Germline loops: CDR1 MNHEY, CDR2 SMNVEV (reference sequence). CDR3 in amino acids: CASRAGHEQFF. CDR3 sequence (DNA): TGTGCCAGCAGGGCGGGACATGAGCAGTTCTTC.

This sequence joins TRBV19 and TRBJ2-4; D may be TRBD1 (5 bases). The CDR3 is 15 residues long. Looked up from germline, CDR1 is LNHDA and CDR2 is SQIVND (reference sequence). The germline V and J ends were trimmed by 2 bases and 3 bases, with 11 bases remaining between them. DNA of the CDR3: TGTGCCAGTAGTATACAAGGGGTGGGCAAAAACATTCAGTACTTC. Protein product: CASSIQGVGKNIQYF.

A single count supports this clone. CDR3 nucleotides: TGTGCCAGCCCTCCGAGGACAGGGGCTGCCTACGAGCAGTACTTC. Its protein product is CASPPRTGAAYEQYF. The rearrangement links TRBV27 to TRBJ2-7, with 9 bases identical to TRBD1. Germline CDR1 reads MNHEY; CDR2 reads SMNVEV (reference sequence). V shed 8 bases, J shed 2 bases, and the junction held 10 bases outside the gene matches. CDR3 length equals 15 residues.

V is TRBV5-1 and J is TRBJ2-1; 10 bases align to TRBD2. Germline V lookup: CDR1 SGHRS, CDR2 YFSETQ. The J segment lost 2 bases and the V segment lost 3 bases, leaving 8 bases of the junction unmatched. The CDR3 spans 17 residues. DNA of the CDR3: TGCGCCAGCAGCTCGCCCCCTAGCGGGGGAGCCTACAATGAGCAGTTCTTC. It codes for CASSSPPSGGAYNEQFF. Full variable domain (remainder filled in from reference TRBV5-1 and TRBJ2-1): KAGVTQTPRYLIKTRGQQVTLSCSPISGHRSVSWYQQTPGQGLQFLFEYFSETQRNKGNFPGRFSGRQFSNSRSEMNVSTLELGDSALYLCASSSPPSGGAYNEQFFGPGTRLTVL.

Only one count was recorded for this clone. This chain uses TRBV6-1 with TRBJ2-2; D perhaps matches TRBD1 (6 bases). CDR1 MNHNS and CDR2 SASEGT come from the germline V gene. Trimming took 8 bases from V and 0 from J, leaving 13 bases between them. CDR3 length: 15 amino acids. The DNA for the CDR3 is TGTGCCAGCGGTCGTGGGGGCCCGAACACCGGGGAGCTGTTTTTT. It is translated as CASGRGGPNTGELFF.

This clone was seen a few times. V usage is TRBV18 and J usage is TRBJ1-5; TRBD1 matches 8 bases. Germline loops: CDR1 KGHSH, CDR2 LQKENI. Trimming at V came to 6 bases and at J to 5 bases, leaving 9 bases not matched to a gene. This CDR3 spans 15 amino acids. The CDR3 is CASSKGTGQDQPQHF. CDR3 nucleotides: TGTGCCAGCTCGAAGGGGACAGGCCAGGATCAGCCCCAGCATTTT.

This sequence joins TRBV6-6 and TRBJ2-5, with D tentatively TRBD1 (6 bases). The closer fit of TRBJ2-7 to the DNA end suggests the J call may be wrong. The CDR3 runs to 14 residues. Looked up from germline, CDR1 is MNHNY and CDR2 is SVGAGI (reference sequence). This chain's CDR3 is CASSPWEGGYEQYF. The CDR3 DNA reads as TGTGCCAGCAGCCCCTGGGAAGGGGGCTACGAGCAGTACTTC.

This clone has a handful of counts. The V and J genes are TRBV4-1 and TRBJ1-1; D might be TRBD1 (5 bases). Germline assignment: CDR1 MGHRA and CDR2 YSYEKL. Trimming removed 1 base from V and 8 bases from J, with 17 bases in between. The CDR3 is made up of 15 amino acids. In nucleotides, the CDR3 is TGCGCCAGCAGCCAAGTCTCAGGGAAACCACCCGAAGCTTTCTTT. This translates into CASSQVSGKPPEAFF.

The chain recombines TRBV13 with TRBJ2-4, with D perhaps matching TRBD2 (5 bases). Germline assignment: CDR1 PRHDT and CDR2 FYEKMQ (reference sequence). CDR3 size: 17 residues. V lost 4 bases, J lost 4 bases, and 20 bases lay in between. CDR3 nucleotide sequence: TGTGCCAGCAGCTCGTACCAAGGAGCGGCTGGGAAAAACATTCAGTACTTC. Translated, it gives CASSSYQGAAGKNIQYF.

The chain combines TRBV28 with TRBJ1-2; TRBD1 aligns across 7 bases. With 7 bases clipped from V and 8 bases from J, the junction kept 13 bases outside the gene matches. CDR1 is MDHEN, CDR2 SYDVKM, per germline. This CDR3 is built from 14 residues. Here the CDR3 reads CASTRQGDERGYTF. The CDR3 coding sequence is TGTGCCAGCACTCGCCAGGGGGACGAACGGGGCTACACCTTC.

This clone was picked up many times. The CDR3, as DNA: TGTGCCAGCAGTTCCCTCTCTGGGGCCAACGTCCTGACTTTC. Translating gives CASSSLSGANVLTF. V and J are TRBV6-6 and TRBJ2-6; D is ambiguous. V shed 4 bases and J shed 0 bases, with 4 bases lying between them. The V gene's germline CDR1 is MNHNY and CDR2 SVGAGI (reference sequence). The CDR3 loop spans 14 amino acids.